What follows describes a single TCR beta chain. This clone appeared once. The antigen this receptor binds is unknown. The input lacks base qualities; no much larger clone sits a single base away. The germline V gene supplies CDR1 SGHTA and CDR2 FQGNSA. The germline ends are 20 bases apart after V is trimmed by 5 bases and J by 9 bases. The cysteine opens and the phenylalanine closes a CDR3 of 15 amino acids. Kept here is only the CDR3 DNA, which spans 45 bases and is read in frame from base 1. For deep sequencing, each PBMC sample was run in six replicates, with libraries mostly built from 400 to 500 ng of input genomic DNA. Following the manufacturer's instructions, the team built TCRbeta libraries using the immunoSEQ hsTCRbeta kit. The finished libraries were brought together in one pool at 3 to 3.5 nM, which was then read using an Illumina NovaSeq 6000 S4 flow cell. Processing in the source paper ran as follows. The immunoSEQ Analyzer was used for raw data preprocessing and quality control. The analysis was restricted to productive rearrangements, with each unique CDR3 amino acid sequence defining a clonotype. Repertoire clonality was estimated as the Gini-Simpson index, which was calculated using the R package tcR. Student's t test was used to compare Gini indices, while Pearson correlation assessed associations with tumor size change. Here the immuneACCESS table is served through TCRdb, limited to in-frame sequences with V and J called. Missing clones are a known gap in these copies; in checked studies unresolved V genes cover under half, and the rest lacks a known reason. V and J calls and clone size come straight from that table; D and trimming were deduced from the DNA. The sample table lists thousands of clones, 65% to 85% of them with a count of one. The top ten clonotypes cover 3.2% of the sample.

The sample belongs to a study of neoadjuvant anti-PD-1 for oral cavity cancer (dated by TCRdb to the early 2020s). At the level of the whole study: Three to four biweekly doses of nivolumab at 3 mg/kg were mostly administered to patients before curative-intent surgical resection. A fourth nivolumab dose was given around day 43 to patients without progression, and definitive surgical resection was performed in those patients on days 50-56. Under RECIST 1.1, a patient counted as a responder if showing complete response, partial response or stable disease, and as a non-responder if showing progression. A roughly 33% response rate was observed in the parent correlative cohort, in which around 12 patients were included.

Overall results and qualifications from the work: Higher pretreatment blood Treg/Th17 ratios correlated with both higher pretreatment blood TCRbeta clonality and lower post-treatment tumor TCRbeta clonality. Only a few patients per response group were included in the TCR analyses, and the authors called for validation in larger cohorts. After neoadjuvant nivolumab, significantly higher T cell clonality (Gini index) was found within PBMCs in non-responders than in responders.

The sample's time point label is to be understood as: before neoadjuvant nivolumab. None of the patients had received prior systemic or radiation treatment, and all were newly diagnosed with stage II-IVA oral cavity squamous cell carcinoma. The cohort consisted of patients with HPV-negative, locally advanced oral cavity squamous cell carcinoma. Peripheral blood mononuclear cells were analyzed directly, without maintenance or expansion in culture. Samples came from a longitudinal correlative study of a single-arm phase II trial of neoadjuvant nivolumab in oral cavity squamous cell carcinoma. Genomic DNA-based TCRbeta sequencing was performed on subject-matched pre- and post-treatment PBMCs and tumors from three responders and three non-responders. Peripheral blood mononuclear cells were collected before nivolumab treatment and again after treatment, at the time of surgery. The Maxwell RSC DNA from Cells kit was used to extract genomic DNA from PBMCs.

The chain was built from TRBV7-2 and TRBJ1-5, with no confidently assigned D gene. The sample here was PBMCs, taken before nivolumab (anti-PD-1) treatment. The clonotype originates from a person aged 40 to 85 with oral cavity squamous cell carcinoma. The nucleotides read TGTGCCAGCAGCGTACATCAAGGTAGCGGGCGGCCCCAGCATTTT. This is translated as CASSVHQGSGRPQHF.